The rows below give T cell receptor beta chains drawn from one sample of a study of shared clonotypes between healthy human individuals. The assay was immunoSEQ multiplex PCR, and TCRdb's table has in-frame clones only and misses some. This table has about 600,000 clones, roughly 96% appearing once. The sample consisted of naive CD8+ T cells sorted from blood. The receptors come from a woman aged 30 to 39 in good health. The CDR3 runs from the conserved cysteine through the conserved F or W. D genes are given only for firm matches. Clone size is stated in some rows and not others, as once, few, many or a class when expanded.

clone size	D gene	V gene	J gene	CDR3 protein	CDR3 DNA
-	TRBD2	TRBV7-8	TRBJ2-1	CASSSGLAGGPVYNEQFF	TGTGCCAGCAGCTCAGGACTAGCGGGAGGGCCAGTGTACAATGAGCAGTTCTTC
-	TRBD2	TRBV2	TRBJ2-7	CASSGGRISEQYF	TGTGCCAGCAGTGGCGGGAGAATTTCCGAGCAGTACTTC
-	-	TRBV2	TRBJ2-7	CASSGEETGTGVKGYEQYF	TGTGCCAGCAGTGGCGAGGAGACAGGCACGGGGGTTAAAGGCTACGAGCAGTACTTC
-	-	TRBV9	TRBJ2-7	CASSPLGTDPYEQYF	TGTGCCAGCAGCCCCCTCGGGACGGATCCCTACGAGCAGTACTTC
-	TRBD1	TRBV18	TRBJ1-1	CASSAGEGASRSILDEAFF	TGTGCCAGCTCAGCAGGGGAGGGGGCGTCTAGGTCGATCCTAGATGAAGCTTTCTTT
-	-	TRBV7-9	TRBJ2-2	CASSSKANTGELFF	TGTGCCAGCAGCTCAAAAGCGAACACCGGGGAGCTGTTTTTT
-	-	TRBV29-1	TRBJ1-2	CSVDPRENYGYTF	TGCAGCGTTGACCCACGGGAAAACTATGGCTACACCTTC
-	-	TRBV6-5	TRBJ2-7	CASSLQGPYEQYF	TGTGCCAGCAGCCTACAGGGTCCCTACGAGCAGTACTTC
-	-	TRBV28	TRBJ1-5	CASSFSHRGNQPQHF	TGTGCCAGCAGTTTTTCCCACAGGGGCAATCAGCCCCAGCATTTT
few	TRBD2	TRBV13	TRBJ2-1	CASSGSGSDSYNEQFF	TGTGCCAGCAGCGGTAGCGGGTCGGACTCCTACAATGAGCAGTTCTTC
-	TRBD1	TRBV7-9	TRBJ1-1	CASSPRTGGFFEAFF	TGTGCCAGCAGCCCACGGACAGGGGGCTTTTTTGAAGCTTTCTTT
-	-	TRBV19	TRBJ1-3	CASSIGASGNTIYF	TGTGCCAGTAGTATTGGGGCCTCTGGAAACACCATATATTTT
-	-	TRBV6-5	TRBJ1-4	CASSYSAQVNEKLFF	TGTGCCAGCAGTTACTCGGCACAGGTCAATGAAAAACTGTTTTTT
-	TRBD1	TRBV27	TRBJ2-2	CASSLGTGVAGELFF	TGTGCCAGCAGTTTGGGGACAGGGGTGGCCGGGGAGCTGTTTTTT
once	-	TRBV28	TRBJ1-5	CASSWWGQPQHF	TGTGCCAGCAGCTGGTGGGGTCAGCCCCAGCATTTT
once	-	TRBV27	TRBJ1-2	CASSPSGWAARGYTF	TGTGCCAGCAGTCCTAGCGGGTGGGCGGCTCGTGGCTACACCTTC
-	-	TRBV28	TRBJ2-6	CASSPPGGSGANVLTF	TGTGCCAGCAGTCCCCCCGGGGGCTCTGGGGCCAACGTCCTGACTTTC
-	-	TRBV23-1	TRBJ1-2	CAKKADLHSHTF	TGCGCCAAAAAGGCAGACCTGCATTCGCACACCTTC
-	-	TRBV27	TRBJ1-5	CASSLAGVGNQPQHF	TGTGCCAGCAGTCTAGCGGGGGTGGGCAATCAGCCCCAGCATTTT
-	-	TRBV6-5	TRBJ1-1	CASSYEVFGAFF	TGTGCCAGCAGTTACGAGGTTTTCGGAGCTTTCTTT
-	-	TRBV27	TRBJ1-3	CASSPQVEEVNTIYF	TGTGCCAGCAGTCCCCAGGTCGAGGAGGTAAACACCATATATTTT
once	-	TRBV7-6	TRBJ2-7	CASSVGQNYEQYF	TGTGCCAGCAGCGTCGGACAGAACTACGAGCAGTACTTC
-	-	TRBV7-9	TRBJ1-1	CASSFNRDLNTEAFF	TGTGCCAGCAGCTTTAACAGGGACTTGAACACTGAAGCTTTCTTT
-	-	TRBV27	TRBJ1-1	CASSWDGTEAFF	TGTGCCAGCAGTTGGGACGGCACTGAAGCTTTCTTT
-	TRBD2	TRBV19	TRBJ2-1	CASSGGVGEQFF	TGTGCCAGTAGTGGGGGGGTCGGCGAGCAGTTCTTC